The clone carrying this T cell receptor (beta chain) was counted a few times. The sample originates from a study of blood T cell repertoires in COVID-19. Turning to the study itself: There were acute and convalescent COVID-19 samples, and they came from the United States, Italy and Spain. From T cells, B-cell-depleted T cells, or PBMCs came the material, which was cDNA or gDNA.

V was shortened by 10 bases and J by 2 bases, with 17 bases between the two germline ends. This CDR3 is built from 14 residues. Germline V CDR1 and CDR2: MNHEY, SVGAGI. Libraries were prepared by immunoSEQ multiplex PCR; TCRdb keeps only in-frame clonotypes and omits some of them. The sample records 55,000 to 95,000 clones, about four fifths being singletons. The receptor was derived from a woman in her 70s with acute or convalescent COVID-19. This chain joins TRBV6-5 and TRBJ2-5; D may be TRBD2 (6 bases). Sequenced input: peripheral blood. This CDR3 is CATEGLAAQETQYF. Written as DNA, the CDR3 is TGTGCCACCGAAGGGTTAGCGGCACAAGAGACCCAGTACTTC.